Below, 17 T cell receptor beta chains from the same sample are listed, as sequenced in a study of read filtering for tumor transcriptome and immune sequencing. The library was built from around 380 ng RNA with molecular barcoded adaptors for alpha/delta and beta/gamma chains. TCRdb called the reads again in MiXCR, with one record for every CDR3 protein. The sample shows 75,000 to 95,000 distinct CDR3 sequences, roughly 21% of them seen only once. Sequencing used a population of CD138-negative cells sorted from bone marrow. Receptors originate from a donor aged 40 or over with multiple myeloma.

The sample holds a few counts of this clonotype. The chain carries TRBV14 and TRBJ2-5; the match to TRBD2 covers 7 bases. The V gene's germline CDR1 is SGHDN and CDR2 FVKESK. The length of the CDR3 is 13 residues. Germline trimming cut 1 base from V and 4 bases from J; bases unmatched to any gene: 0. The CDR3 sequence is CASSQAGGETQYF. In nucleotides, the CDR3 is TGTGCCAGCAGCCAAGCGGGGGGAGAGACCCAGTACTTC.

This clonotype came up many times. The V and J genes are TRBV3-1 and TRBJ2-1, with D possibly TRBD1 on 5 matching bases. V lost 0 bases to trimming and J lost 0 bases, with 12 bases between them. The CDR3 runs 17 residues. Germline-derived CDR1 and CDR2 are LGHDT and YNNKEL (reference sequence). CDR3 in DNA: TGTGCCAGCAGCCAAGATGCAGGGCTGAGCTCCTACAATGAGCAGTTCTTC. Residues: CASSQDAGLSSYNEQFF.

There are many counts of this clonotype. The rearrangement joins TRBV28 to TRBJ2-1; D gene uncertain. V was cut by 5 bases and J by 7 bases, with 12 bases left in between. Germline CDR1 is MDHEN and CDR2 is SYDVKM. The CDR3 extends over 13 amino acids. The CDR3, as DNA: TGTGCCAGCAGTCGTAGCCTGGGGAATGAGCAGTTCTTC. Translating it yields CASSRSLGNEQFF.

This clonotype was counted ten times or more. This rearrangement joins TRBV12-3 or TRBV12-4 to TRBJ2-3; a weak D match, TRBD2 (5 bases). V was clipped by 1 base and J by 1 base, with 6 bases between them. This CDR3 comprises 14 residues. DNA for the CDR3: TGTGCCAGCAGTTTAGGTAGCGGCACAGATACGCAGTATTTT. It translates to CASSLGSGTDTQYF.

This clonotype was counted many times. This chain joins TRBV7-2 and TRBJ2-1; D tentatively reads TRBD1 or TRBD2 (5 bases each). CDR3 size: 15 residues. Germline assignment: CDR1 SGHTA and CDR2 FQGNSA. V shed 0 bases and J shed 0 bases, with 6 bases lying between them. The CDR3 protein is CASSLAGTSYNEQFF. The DNA for the CDR3 is TGTGCCAGCAGCTTAGCGGGGACCTCCTACAATGAGCAGTTCTTC.

This clonotype was recorded many times. CDR3 sequence (DNA): TGCGCCAGCAGCCCGGTGGGGGCGGGCACAGATACGCAGTATTTT. The encoded protein is CASSPVGAGTDTQYF. The chain is built from TRBV5-1 and TRBJ2-3, with D maybe TRBD1 (6 bases). Germline CDR1 reads SGHRS; CDR2 reads YFSETQ. This CDR3 contains 15 residues. Deletions cut 4 bases from V and 1 base from J, with 13 bases between. Supplemented by reference TRBV5-1 and TRBJ2-3, the full variable domain reads KAGVTQTPRYLIKTRGQQVTLSCSPISGHRSVSWYQQTPGQGLQFLFEYFSETQRNKGNFPGRFSGRQFSNSRSEMNVSTLELGDSALYLCASSPVGAGTDTQYFGPGTRLTVL.

The sample holds many counts of this clonotype. The gene calls are TRBV29-1 and TRBJ1-1; TRBD1 matches 8 bases. The CDR3 runs 14 residues. V dropped 7 bases and J dropped 0; count of bases not matched to a gene: 7. The germline V gene has CDR1 SQVTM and CDR2 ANQGSEA. This CDR3 reads CSGERQGLNTEAFF. DNA for the CDR3: TGCAGCGGAGAAAGACAGGGGTTGAACACTGAAGCTTTCTTT.

This clonotype was counted at least ten times. V and J are TRBV2 and TRBJ2-2; 10 positions match TRBD1. The trim removed 7 bases at V and 8 bases at J, leaving 7 bases unmatched. This CDR3 region has 14 residues. From germline, CDR1 is SNHLY and CDR2 FYNNEI. CDR3: CASIVDRGPGELFF. CDR3 nucleotides: TGTGCCAGCATTGTTGACAGGGGGCCTGGGGAGCTGTTTTTT.

The chain carries TRBV11-2 and TRBJ2-1; tentative D call: TRBD2 (6 bases). Germline assignment: CDR1 SGHAT and CDR2 FQNNGV. The CDR3 spans 15 residues. The V end was cut by 8 bases, the J end by 5 bases, with 19 bases between. In DNA form, the CDR3 reads TGTGCCAGCCGCGGGGTCCGGGGTCGGGACAATGAGCAGTTCTTC. The encoded protein is CASRGVRGRDNEQFF.

This rearrangement joins TRBV11-2 to TRBJ2-3; D unclear. V was pared by 4 bases and J by 4 bases, with 9 bases between. The CDR3 spans 13 residues. Germline V gene data show CDR1 as SGHAT and CDR2 as FQNNGV. The CDR3 coding sequence is TGTGCCAGCAGCTCCCCTTGGTCAGATACGCAGTATTTT. Translated, it gives CASSSPWSDTQYF. Full variable domain (remainder filled in from reference TRBV11-2 and TRBJ2-3): EAGVAQSPRYKIIEKRQSVAFWCNPISGHATLYWYQQILGQGPKLLIQFQNNGVVDDSQLPKDRFSAERLKGVDSTLKIQPAKLEDSAVYLCASSSPWSDTQYFGPGTRLTVL.

In its sample, this clonotype was seen many times. The genes are TRBV5-1 and TRBJ2-2; 8 bases align to TRBD1. Germline loops: CDR1 SGHRS, CDR2 YFSETQ. The CDR3 contains 14 residues. The trim removed 6 bases at V and 3 bases at J, leaving 4 bases unmatched. This chain's CDR3 is CASMRGQDTGELFF. CDR3 coding DNA: TGCGCCAGCATGAGGGGACAGGACACCGGGGAGCTGTTTTTT.

This clonotype was seen ten or more times. The genes are TRBV2 and TRBJ2-1; 7 positions agree with TRBD1. V was clipped by 5 bases and J by 9 bases; unmatched bases: 13. Germline-derived CDR1 and CDR2 are SNHLY and FYNNEI. The CDR3 covers 15 residues. CDR3 bases: TGTGCCAGCAGTACAGGGGCGGCAGGGAGCGGTGAGCAGTTCTTC. Translation: CASSTGAAGSGEQFF.

This clonotype came up many times. This sequence joins TRBV12-3 or TRBV12-4 and TRBJ2-1; TRBD2 matches 8 bases. The CDR3 totals 14 residues. With 5 bases clipped from V and 8 bases from J, the junction kept 8 bases outside the gene matches. CDR3 region: CASSPGGPGYEQFF. In nucleotides, the CDR3 is TGTGCCAGCAGTCCGGGGGGGCCGGGCTATGAGCAGTTCTTC.

With regard to this clonotype: Given a much more abundant clone one base away, this may be a read error. The chain combines TRBV7-9 with TRBJ1-1, with a weak D call TRBD1 (5 bases). Trimming took off 4 bases at V and 10 bases at J, with 19 bases between the two ends. Germline lookup yields CDR1 SEHNR and CDR2 FQNEAQ (reference sequence). The CDR3 covers 14 residues. The CDR3 here is CASSYSIRVSVAFF. CDR3 DNA: TGTGCCAGCAGCTATTCTATCAGGGTATCTGTAGCTTTCTTT.

This clonotype was detected many times. V gene TRBV20-1 combines with J gene TRBJ2-2, with D perhaps matching TRBD2 (6 bases). V was clipped by 3 bases and J by 6 bases, with 17 bases between them. The CDR3 totals 15 residues. In germline, CDR1 is DFQATT, CDR2 SNEGSKA (reference sequence). The CDR3 loop is CSASSGRRGPGELFF. Written as DNA, the CDR3 is TGCAGTGCTAGTAGTGGCCGGAGGGGTCCCGGGGAGCTGTTTTTT.

A word on this clonotype: A read error may explain this, as a much larger clone is one base away. The chain employs TRBV29-1 and TRBJ1-2; a weak D match, TRBD1 (5 bases). V lost 3 bases and J lost 3, with 11 bases in between. Germline V lookup: CDR1 SQVTM, CDR2 ANQGSEA. The CDR3 sequence is 13 residues long. CDR3 region: CSVDTGSDYGYTF. The CDR3 coding sequence is TGCAGCGTTGATACAGGCTCCGACTATGGCTACACCTTC. Filled out from reference TRBV29-1 and TRBJ1-2, the complete variable domain reads SAVISQKPSRDICQRGTSLTIQCQVDSQVTMMFWYRQQPGQSLTLIATANQGSEATYESGFVIDKFPISRPNLTFSTLTVSNMSPEDSSIYLCSVDTGSDYGYTFGSGTRLTVV.

With respect to this clonotype: At one end, the junction sequence differs from germline, possibly due to a read error. The chain links TRBV18 to TRBJ2-3; D remains unclear. Germline assignment: CDR1 KGHSH and CDR2 LQKENI. The CDR3 totals 14 residues. The CDR3 nucleotides read TGTGCCAGCTCACCCTCGGCCCAAGGAGATATGCAGTATTTT. The encoded protein is CASSPSAQGDMQYF.